This TCR beta chain was profiled in a study of Ad26.COV2.S vaccination and SARS-CoV-2 variants. Whole-study context: Donor joined the COV1001 Ad26.COV2.S trial arm. Study-wide results and limits: Participants in the vaccine arm had higher spike-specific TCR breadth; placebo recipients had lower.

The treatment denotes: some 20 received Ad26.COV2.S at low or high dose, single or two shots; several received placebo; per-sample allocation not given. Each sample was drawn 63 days after the first injection (of vaccine or placebo). An adult donor aged 18-55 years was enrolled in Boston. A note on this clone: Its antigen is not identified.

Germline CDR1 reads ENHRY; CDR2 reads SYGVKD. V was shortened by 10 bases and J by 6 bases, with 16 bases between the two germline ends. CDR3 length equals 13 residues. Only in-frame clones appear in the TCRdb table, and some are missing; sequencing was by immunoSEQ multiplex PCR. The profile shows fewer than 800,000 clones, 80% to 90% of them singletons. The sequence was obtained from a person between 18 and 59 years old who received the Ad26.COV2.S COVID-19 vaccine or a placebo. Sequences were derived from peripheral blood, sampled in a trial of Ad26.COV2.S vaccine versus placebo. The chain uses TRBV10-3 and TRBJ2-1, with D unresolved. The CDR3 nucleotides are TGTGCCACTACTACGGAGACAACCAATGAGCAGTTCTTC. Translation: CATTTETTNEQFF.